This TCR beta chain was recorded in a study of cytomegalovirus exposure and HLA in healthy donors. General observations from the study: The study listed approximately 170 cytomegalovirus-associated TCR beta chains.

Sequencing was performed with immunoSEQ multiplex PCR; in TCRdb, only in-frame clones are kept and a portion is missing. Of about 200,000 clones listed, over 75% were seen once; the top ten hold 2%. This clone was recorded only once. Antigen unknown. The CDR3 is 15 residues long. With V trimmed by 4 bases and J by 6 bases, 7 bases remained unmatched. CDR1 and CDR2 (germline): SGHRS, YFSETQ. Sample: PBMCs. This receptor was taken from a woman aged 18 to 35 in good health and CMV-seropositive. The chain carries TRBV5-1 and TRBJ2-1, with 10 bases matching TRBD2. CDR3 sequence: CASSGTSGVPNEQFF. CDR3 DNA: TGCGCCAGCAGCGGCACTAGCGGGGTCCCCAATGAGCAGTTCTTC.